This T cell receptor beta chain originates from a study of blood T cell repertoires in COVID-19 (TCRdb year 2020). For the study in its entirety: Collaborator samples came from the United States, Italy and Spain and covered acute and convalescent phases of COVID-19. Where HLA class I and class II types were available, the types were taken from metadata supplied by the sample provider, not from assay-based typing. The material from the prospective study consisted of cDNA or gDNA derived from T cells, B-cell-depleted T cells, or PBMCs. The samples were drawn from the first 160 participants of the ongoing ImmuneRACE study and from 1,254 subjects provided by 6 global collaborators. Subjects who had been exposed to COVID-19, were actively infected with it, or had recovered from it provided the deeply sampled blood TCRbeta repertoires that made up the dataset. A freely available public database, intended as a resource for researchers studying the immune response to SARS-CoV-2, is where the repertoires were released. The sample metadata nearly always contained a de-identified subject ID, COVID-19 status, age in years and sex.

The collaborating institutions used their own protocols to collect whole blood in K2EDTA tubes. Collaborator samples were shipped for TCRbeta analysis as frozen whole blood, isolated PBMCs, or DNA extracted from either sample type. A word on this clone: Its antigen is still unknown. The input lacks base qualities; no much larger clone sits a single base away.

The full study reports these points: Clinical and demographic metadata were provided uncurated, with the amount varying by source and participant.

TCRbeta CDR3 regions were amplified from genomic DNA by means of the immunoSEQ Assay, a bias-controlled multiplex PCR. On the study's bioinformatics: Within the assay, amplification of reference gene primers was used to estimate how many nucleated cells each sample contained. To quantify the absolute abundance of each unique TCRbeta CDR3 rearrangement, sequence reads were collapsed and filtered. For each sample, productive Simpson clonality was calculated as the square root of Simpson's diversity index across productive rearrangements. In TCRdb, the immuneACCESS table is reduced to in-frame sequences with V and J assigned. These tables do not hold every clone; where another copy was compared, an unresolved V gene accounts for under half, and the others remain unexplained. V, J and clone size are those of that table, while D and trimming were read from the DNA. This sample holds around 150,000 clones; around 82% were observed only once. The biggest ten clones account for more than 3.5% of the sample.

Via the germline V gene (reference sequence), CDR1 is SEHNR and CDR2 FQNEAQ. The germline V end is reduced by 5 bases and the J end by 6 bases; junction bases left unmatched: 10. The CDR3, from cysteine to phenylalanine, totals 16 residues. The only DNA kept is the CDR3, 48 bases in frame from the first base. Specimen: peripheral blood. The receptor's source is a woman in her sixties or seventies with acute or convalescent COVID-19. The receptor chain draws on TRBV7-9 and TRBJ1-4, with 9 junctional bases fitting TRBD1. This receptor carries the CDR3 CASSQTKGQGDEKLFF. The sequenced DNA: TGTGCCAGCAGCCAAACTAAGGGACAGGGCGATGAAAAACTGTTTTTT.